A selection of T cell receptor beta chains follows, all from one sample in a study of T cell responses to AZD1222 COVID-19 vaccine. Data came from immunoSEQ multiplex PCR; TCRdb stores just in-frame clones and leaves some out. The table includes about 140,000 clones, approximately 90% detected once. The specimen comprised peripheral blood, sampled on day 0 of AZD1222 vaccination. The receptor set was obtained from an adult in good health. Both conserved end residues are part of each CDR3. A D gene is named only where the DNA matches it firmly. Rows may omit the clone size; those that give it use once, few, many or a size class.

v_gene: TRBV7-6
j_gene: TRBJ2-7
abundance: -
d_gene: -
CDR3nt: TGTGCCAGCAGCTTAGCTCTGACCTACGAGCAGTACTTC
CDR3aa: CASSLALTYEQYF

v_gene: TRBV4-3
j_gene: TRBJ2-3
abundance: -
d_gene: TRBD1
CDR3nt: TGCGCCAGCAGCCAAGTGAGGGACAGGGGTATAAGGACAGATACGCAGTATTTT
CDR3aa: CASSQVRDRGIRTDTQYF

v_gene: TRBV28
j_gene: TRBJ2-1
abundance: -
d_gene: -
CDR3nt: TGTGCCAGCAGTTTGGTAGCGTACAATGAGCAGTTCTTC
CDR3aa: CASSLVAYNEQFF

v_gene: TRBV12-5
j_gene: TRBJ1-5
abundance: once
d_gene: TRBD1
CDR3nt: TGTGCTAGTGGTTTGGTACCTCTCGGGCAGGGGGGAATTTGCAATCAGCCCCAGCATTTT
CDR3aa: CASGLVPLGQGGICNQPQHF

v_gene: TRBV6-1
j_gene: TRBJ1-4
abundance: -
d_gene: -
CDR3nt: TGTGCCAGCAGTGAAATGAGGGGTTCTGAAAAACTGTTTTTT
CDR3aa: CASSEMRGSEKLFF

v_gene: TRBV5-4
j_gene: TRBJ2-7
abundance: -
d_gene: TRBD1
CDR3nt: TGTGCCAGCACCTTCGACAGGGGCGGGAACGAGCAGTACTTC
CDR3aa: CASTFDRGGNEQYF

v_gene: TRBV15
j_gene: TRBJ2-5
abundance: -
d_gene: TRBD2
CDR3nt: TGTGCCACCAGCAGGCCGGGACTAGCGATTCAAGAGACCCAGTACTTC
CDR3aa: CATSRPGLAIQETQYF

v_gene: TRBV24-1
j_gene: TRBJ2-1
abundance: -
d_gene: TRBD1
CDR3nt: TGTGCCACCAGCCGGGACAGAACCTCCTACAATGAGCAGTTCTTC
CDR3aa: CATSRDRTSYNEQFF

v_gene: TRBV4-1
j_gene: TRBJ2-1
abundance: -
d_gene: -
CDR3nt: TGCGCCAGCAGCCAAGAACAGAGCTCCTACAATGAGCAGTTCTTC
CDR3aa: CASSQEQSSYNEQFF

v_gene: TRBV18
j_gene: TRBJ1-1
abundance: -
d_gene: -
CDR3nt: TGTGCCAGCTCACCACCGATCACAGATCCAGGGGTCACTGAAGCTTTCTTT
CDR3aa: CASSPPITDPGVTEAFF

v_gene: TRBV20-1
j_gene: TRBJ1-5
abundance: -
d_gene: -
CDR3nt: TGCAGTGCTAGTCTGGGGAGCAATCAGCCCCAGCATTTT
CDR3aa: CSASLGSNQPQHF

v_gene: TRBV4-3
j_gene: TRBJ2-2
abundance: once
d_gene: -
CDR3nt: TGCGCCAGCAGCCGGGACGGGACCGGGGAGCTGTTTTTT
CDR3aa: CASSRDGTGELFF

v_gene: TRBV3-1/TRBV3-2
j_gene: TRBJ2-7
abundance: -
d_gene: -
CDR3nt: TGTGCCAGCGGTAGGTACGAGCAGTACTTC
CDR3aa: CASGRYEQYF

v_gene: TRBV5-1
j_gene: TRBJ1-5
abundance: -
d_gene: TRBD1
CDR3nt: TGCGCCAGCAGCTTGGGACAGGGCAGTGGAGCCCAGCATTTT
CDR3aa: CASSLGQGSGAQHF

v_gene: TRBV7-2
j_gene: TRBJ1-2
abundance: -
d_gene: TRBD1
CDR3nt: TGTGCCAGCAGCTCACGGACAGGGCACGTCTATGGCTACACCTTC
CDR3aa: CASSSRTGHVYGYTF

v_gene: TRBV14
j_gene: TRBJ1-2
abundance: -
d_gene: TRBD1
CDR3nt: TGTGCCAGCAGCCCACCCGGGACAGGGACTTATGGCTACACCTTC
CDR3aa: CASSPPGTGTYGYTF